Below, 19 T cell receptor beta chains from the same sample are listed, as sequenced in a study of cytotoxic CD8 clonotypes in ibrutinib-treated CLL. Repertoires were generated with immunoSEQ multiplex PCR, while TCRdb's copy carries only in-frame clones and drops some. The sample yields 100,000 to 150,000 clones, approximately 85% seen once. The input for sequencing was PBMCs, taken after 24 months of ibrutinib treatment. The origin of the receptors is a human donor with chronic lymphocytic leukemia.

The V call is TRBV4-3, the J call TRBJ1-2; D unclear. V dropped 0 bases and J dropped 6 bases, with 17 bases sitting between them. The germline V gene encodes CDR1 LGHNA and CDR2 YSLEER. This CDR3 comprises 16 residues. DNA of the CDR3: TGCGCCAGCAGCCAAGAGACCGGGGTCCCCACCGATGGCTACACCTTC. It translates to CASSQETGVPTDGYTF.

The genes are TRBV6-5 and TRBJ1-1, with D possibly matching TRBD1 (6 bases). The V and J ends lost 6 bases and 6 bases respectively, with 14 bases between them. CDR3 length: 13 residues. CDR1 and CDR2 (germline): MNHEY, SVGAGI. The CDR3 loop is CASRTQGYAEAFF. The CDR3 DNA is TGTGCCAGCAGGACACAGGGCTACGCTGAAGCTTTCTTT.

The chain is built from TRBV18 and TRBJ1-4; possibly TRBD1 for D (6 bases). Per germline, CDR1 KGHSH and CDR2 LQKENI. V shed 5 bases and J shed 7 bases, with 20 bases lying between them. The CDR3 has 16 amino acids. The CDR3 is CASSSQNGQRAEKLFF. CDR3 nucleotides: TGTGCCAGCTCATCTCAAAACGGACAGAGGGCTGAAAAACTGTTTTTT.

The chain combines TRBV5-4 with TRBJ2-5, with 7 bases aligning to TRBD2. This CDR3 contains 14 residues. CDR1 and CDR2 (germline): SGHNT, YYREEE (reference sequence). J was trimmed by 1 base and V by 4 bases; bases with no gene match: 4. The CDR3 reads CASSHGTTQETQYF. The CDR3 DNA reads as TGTGCCAGCAGCCACGGGACTACCCAAGAGACCCAGTACTTC.

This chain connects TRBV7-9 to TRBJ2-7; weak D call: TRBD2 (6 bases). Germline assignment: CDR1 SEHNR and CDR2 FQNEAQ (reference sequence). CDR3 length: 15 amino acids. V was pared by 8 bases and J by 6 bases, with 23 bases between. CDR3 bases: TGTGCCAGCGGCGCCCGGGGAGGTGGGAGCCTCGAGCAGTACTTC. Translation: CASGARGGGSLEQYF. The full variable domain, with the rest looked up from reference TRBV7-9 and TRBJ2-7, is DTGVSQNPRHKITKRGQNVTFRCDPISEHNRLYWYRQTLGQGPEFLTYFQNEAQLEKSRLLSDRFSAERPKGSFSTLEIQRTEQGDSAMYLCASGARGGGSLEQYFGPGTRLTVT.

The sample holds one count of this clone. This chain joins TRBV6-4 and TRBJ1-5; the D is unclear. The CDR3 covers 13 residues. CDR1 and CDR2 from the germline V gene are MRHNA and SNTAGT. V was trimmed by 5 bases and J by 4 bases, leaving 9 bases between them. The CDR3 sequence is CASSSESNQPQHF. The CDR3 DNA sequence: TGTGCCAGCAGTTCAGAGTCTAATCAGCCCCAGCATTTT.

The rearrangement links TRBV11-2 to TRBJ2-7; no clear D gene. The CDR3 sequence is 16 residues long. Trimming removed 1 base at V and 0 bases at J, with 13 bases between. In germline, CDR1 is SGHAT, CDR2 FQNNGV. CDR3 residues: CASSLGAPYSSYEQYF. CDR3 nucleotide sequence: TGTGCCAGCAGCTTAGGAGCCCCCTATAGCTCCTACGAGCAGTACTTC.

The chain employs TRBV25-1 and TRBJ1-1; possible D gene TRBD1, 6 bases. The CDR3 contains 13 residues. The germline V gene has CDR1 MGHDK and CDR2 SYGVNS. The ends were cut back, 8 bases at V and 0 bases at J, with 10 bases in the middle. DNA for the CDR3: TGTGCCAGCCGGCGGGGGCTGAACACTGAAGCTTTCTTT. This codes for CASRRGLNTEAFF. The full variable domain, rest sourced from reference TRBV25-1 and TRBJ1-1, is EADIYQTPRYLVIGTGKKITLECSQTMGHDKMYWYQQDPGMELHLIHYSYGVNSTEKGDLSSESTVSRIRTEHFPLTLESARPSHTSQYLCASRRGLNTEAFFGQGTRLTVV.

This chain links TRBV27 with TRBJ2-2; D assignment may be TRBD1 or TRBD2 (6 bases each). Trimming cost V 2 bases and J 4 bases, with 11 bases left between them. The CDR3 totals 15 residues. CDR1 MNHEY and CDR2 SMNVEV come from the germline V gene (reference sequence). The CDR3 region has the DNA TGTGCCAGCAGTTTACGGGGGCTAGGCACCGGGGAGCTGTTTTTT. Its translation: CASSLRGLGTGELFF.

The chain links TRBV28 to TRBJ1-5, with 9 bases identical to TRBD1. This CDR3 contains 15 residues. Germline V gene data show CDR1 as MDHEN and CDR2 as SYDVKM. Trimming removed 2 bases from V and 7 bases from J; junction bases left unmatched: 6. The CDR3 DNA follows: TGTGCCAGCAGTTTAGAGGGACAGGGAGGGCAGCCCCAGCATTTT. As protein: CASSLEGQGGQPQHF.

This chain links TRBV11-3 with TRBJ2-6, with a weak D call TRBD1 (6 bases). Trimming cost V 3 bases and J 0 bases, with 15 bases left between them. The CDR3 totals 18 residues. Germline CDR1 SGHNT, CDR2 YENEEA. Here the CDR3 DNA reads TGTGCCAGCAGCTTTCTCGTGACAGGAACCTCTGGGGCCAACGTCCTGACTTTC. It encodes CASSFLVTGTSGANVLTF.

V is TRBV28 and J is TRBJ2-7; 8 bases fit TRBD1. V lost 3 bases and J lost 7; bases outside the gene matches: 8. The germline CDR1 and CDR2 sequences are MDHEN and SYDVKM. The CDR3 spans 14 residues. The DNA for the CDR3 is TGTGCCAGCAGTTTCTACAGGGGGTTAGGAGAGCAGTACTTC. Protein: CASSFYRGLGEQYF.

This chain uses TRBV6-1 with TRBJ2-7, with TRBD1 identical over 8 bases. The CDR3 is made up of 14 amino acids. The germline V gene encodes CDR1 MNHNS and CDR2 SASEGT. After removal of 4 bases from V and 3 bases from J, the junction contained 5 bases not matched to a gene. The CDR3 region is CASSGTGRLYEQYF. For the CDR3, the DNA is TGTGCCAGCAGTGGGACAGGGCGCCTCTACGAGCAGTACTTC.

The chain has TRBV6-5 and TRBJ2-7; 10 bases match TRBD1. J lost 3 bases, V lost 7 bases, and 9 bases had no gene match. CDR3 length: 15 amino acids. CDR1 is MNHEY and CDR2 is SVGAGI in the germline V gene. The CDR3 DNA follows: TGTGCCAGCACCTTACGACAGGGGGCTGGCTACGAGCAGTACTTC. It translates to CASTLRQGAGYEQYF.

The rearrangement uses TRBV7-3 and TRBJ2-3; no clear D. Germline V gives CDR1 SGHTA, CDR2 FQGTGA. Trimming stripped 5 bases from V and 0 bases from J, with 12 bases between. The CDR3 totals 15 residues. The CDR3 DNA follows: TGTGCCAGCAGCACCTATGAGGATAGCACAGATACGCAGTATTTT. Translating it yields CASSTYEDSTDTQYF.

Here the CDR3 DNA reads TGTGCCAGCAGCTTGGTAGGGACAGCTGGAAACACCATATATTTT. As protein: CASSLVGTAGNTIYF. The chain is built from TRBV5-4 and TRBJ1-3, with 7 bases aligning to TRBD1. Trimming took 0 bases from V and 2 from J; bases not matched to a gene: 2. The CDR3 covers 15 residues. Germline CDR1 reads SGHNT; CDR2 reads YYREEE (reference sequence).

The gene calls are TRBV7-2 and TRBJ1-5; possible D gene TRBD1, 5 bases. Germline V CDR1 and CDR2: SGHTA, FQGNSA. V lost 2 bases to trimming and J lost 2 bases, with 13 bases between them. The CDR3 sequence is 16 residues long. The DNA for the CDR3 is TGTGCCAGCAGCTTATTGGCAGGGAGCGGCAATCAGCCCCAGCATTTT. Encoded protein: CASSLLAGSGNQPQHF.

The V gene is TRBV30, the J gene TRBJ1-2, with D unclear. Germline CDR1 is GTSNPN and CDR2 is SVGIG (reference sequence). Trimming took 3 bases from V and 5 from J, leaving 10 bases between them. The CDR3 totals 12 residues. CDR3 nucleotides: TGTGCCTGGAGCGCGGTGCTTTATGGCTACACCTTC. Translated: CAWSAVLYGYTF.

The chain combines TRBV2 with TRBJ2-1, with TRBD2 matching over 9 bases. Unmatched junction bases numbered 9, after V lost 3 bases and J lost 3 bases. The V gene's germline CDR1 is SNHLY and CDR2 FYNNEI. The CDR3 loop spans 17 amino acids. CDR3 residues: CASSESPGLASYNEQFF. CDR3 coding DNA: TGTGCCAGCAGTGAGTCCCCTGGACTAGCGAGCTACAATGAGCAGTTCTTC.